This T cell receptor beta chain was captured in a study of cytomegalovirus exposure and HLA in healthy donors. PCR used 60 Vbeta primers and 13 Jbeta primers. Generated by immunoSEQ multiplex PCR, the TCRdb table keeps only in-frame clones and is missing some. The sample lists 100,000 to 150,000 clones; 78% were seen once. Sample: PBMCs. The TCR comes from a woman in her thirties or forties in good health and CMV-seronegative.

The CDR3 nucleotides read TGTGCCAGCAGCTTAGCCCAGGGACAGAATAATTCACCCCTCCACTTT. Its protein product is CASSLAQGQNNSPLHF. V usage is TRBV7-6 and J usage is TRBJ1-6; 7 bases are shared with TRBD1. In germline, CDR1 is SGHVS, CDR2 FNYEAQ. The CDR3 covers 16 residues. Unmatched junction bases numbered 4, after V lost 0 bases and J lost 5 bases.